This is a list of T cell receptor beta chains from one sample in a study of beta chain features in type 1 diabetes. Here immunoSEQ multiplex PCR was the method, and the copy in TCRdb shows in-frame clones only, minus some. The data show around 53,000 clones, 55% to 70% seen once. The sequenced material came from stem cell memory CD4+ T cells from blood. Receptors were obtained from a woman in her thirties with type 1 diabetes. Each CDR3 is given with its conserved first and last residue. The D gene is left open where the match is weak. Size tells how often a clone was seen (once, few, many) or the class of an expanded clone, and some rows leave it out.

v_call	j_call	clone_size	d_call	cdr3_nt	cdr3_aa
TRBV18	TRBJ2-1	few	TRBD2	TGTGCCAGCTCACCTTCTAGCGGGTCGACCTACAATGAGCAGTTCTTC	CASSPSSGSTYNEQFF
TRBV4-1	TRBJ1-2	few	.	TGCGCCAGCAGCCAAGCTGCACGGAACTATGGCTACACCTTC	CASSQAARNYGYTF
TRBV20-1	TRBJ2-1	.	.	TGCAGTGCTAGCGAGTTCAATGAGCAGTTCTTC	CSASEFNEQFF
TRBV2	TRBJ1-1	.	TRBD1	TGTGCCAGCAGGGGGACAGGAGGGGACACTGAAGCTTTCTTT	CASRGTGGDTEAFF
TRBV28	TRBJ2-7	.	TRBD2	TGTGCCAGCAGTTCGGGACTAGATTACGAGCAGTACTTC	CASSSGLDYEQYF
TRBV11-3	TRBJ2-7	.	TRBD1	TGTGCCGTGGGACAGGACTCCTACGAGCAGTACTTC	CAVGQDSYEQYF
TRBV19	TRBJ2-3	.	.	TGTGCCAGTACCGCGACAGCTAGCACAGATACGCAGTATTTT	CASTATASTDTQYF
TRBV7-9	TRBJ1-1	few	TRBD1	TGTGCCAGCAGCTGGGGGACAGGGGTTTCTGAAGCTTTCTTT	CASSWGTGVSEAFF
TRBV4-1	TRBJ2-2	.	.	TGCGCCAGCAGCCAACACCCCGGACAGTGGGAGCTGTTTTTT	CASSQHPGQWELFF
TRBV9	TRBJ2-2	.	.	TGTGCCAGCAGCGTAAGACACGTAGCCGGGGAGCTGTTTTTT	CASSVRHVAGELFF
TRBV14	TRBJ2-5	.	.	TGTGCCAGCGGGGGGGCAGAAGAGACCCAGTACTTC	CASGGAEETQYF
TRBV19	TRBJ2-4	few	.	TGTGCCAGTAGTATAAACCCAGGGGCCAAAAACATTCAGTACTTC	CASSINPGAKNIQYF
TRBV7-9	TRBJ2-2	.	TRBD1	TGTGCCAGCAGCTTTCCCGTAGGACAGGGGGCCGGAGGCACCGGGGAGCTGTTTTTT	CASSFPVGQGAGGTGELFF
TRBV2	TRBJ1-5	.	.	TGTGCCAGCAGTCGTGGAGGGGGCAATCAGCCCCAGCATTTT	CASSRGGGNQPQHF
TRBV7-2	TRBJ1-5	.	.	TGTGCCAGCAGCTTATCAGGGGACAATCAGCCCCAGCATTTT	CASSLSGDNQPQHF
TRBV7-2	TRBJ2-7	.	TRBD2	TGTGCCAGCAGCGTAAAGCGGGAGTTGTTCTACGAGCAGTACTTC	CASSVKRELFYEQYF
TRBV27	TRBJ2-1	few	.	TGTGCCAGCAGTTTATCGATTAGTTACAATGAGCAGTTCTTC	CASSLSISYNEQFF
TRBV28	TRBJ1-2	.	.	TGTGCCAGCGCTACCGCGGGGGGTATACGCGGCTACACCTTC	CASATAGGIRGYTF
TRBV10-3	TRBJ2-6	.	.	TGTGCCATCAGTGAGAACACAGCTGGGGCCAACGTCCTGACTTTC	CAISENTAGANVLTF
TRBV21-1	TRBJ2-7	.	.	TGTGCCAGCAGCAATCCCAGACTAGCGGGAAGGCCCACCTACGAGCAGTACTTC	CASSNPRLAGRPTYEQYF
TRBV16	TRBJ2-7	few	TRBD1	TGTGCCAGCCTCATCCCAGGGGGCCATACCTACGAGCAGTACTTC	CASLIPGGHTYEQYF
TRBV27	TRBJ2-1	.	TRBD1	TGTGCCAGCAGTTTCCAGGGGGCAAAGAATGAGCAGTTCTTC	CASSFQGAKNEQFF
TRBV9	TRBJ2-7	once	TRBD2	TGTGCCAGCAGCGCGGGACTAGCGGGGAACGAGCAGTACTTC	CASSAGLAGNEQYF
TRBV7-9	TRBJ2-3	few	TRBD2	TGTGCCAGCAGCGCTGGGACTAGCGGCACAGATACGCAGTATTTT	CASSAGTSGTDTQYF
TRBV28	TRBJ2-2	.	.	TGTGCCAGCAGCCCCAGGCCCTCGAACACCGGGGAGCTGTTTTTT	CASSPRPSNTGELFF
TRBV7-9	TRBJ2-3	few	TRBD2	TGTGCCAGCAGCCCCACCTGGACTAGCGGGGTCCCCACAGATACGCAGTATTTT	CASSPTWTSGVPTDTQYF
TRBV4-2	TRBJ1-1	.	.	TGTGCCAGCAGCCAACCCCAGGACTACACTGAAGCTTTCTTT	CASSQPQDYTEAFF
TRBV9	TRBJ2-7	.	.	TGTGCCAGCAGCGTATCAGCCCGAGGGTTAAAGTACGAGCAGTACTTC	CASSVSARGLKYEQYF
TRBV19	TRBJ2-1	.	TRBD2	TGTGCCAGTAGTATAGCGGGAGGCCCCTTCTCCTACAATGAGCAGTTCTTC	CASSIAGGPFSYNEQFF
TRBV5-6	TRBJ2-7	few	.	TGTGCCAGCAGCGTGACAGGATCTTACGAGCAGTACTTC	CASSVTGSYEQYF
TRBV18	TRBJ1-2	.	.	TGTGCCAGCTCATCCGACCACAGGGCGGACTATGGCTACACCTTC	CASSSDHRADYGYTF
TRBV5-1	TRBJ2-2	.	.	TGCGCCAGCAGCTTGGCCGGCGGGGAAGACACCGGGGAGCTGTTTTTT	CASSLAGGEDTGELFF
TRBV5-6	TRBJ1-4	.	.	TGTGCCAGCAGGCCTGGAGCGAATGAAAAACTGTTTTTT	CASRPGANEKLFF
TRBV7-3	TRBJ2-5	.	.	TGTGCCAGCAGCTTATTTTCGCAGGGGGGGACCCAGTACTTC	CASSLFSQGGTQYF
TRBV11-3	TRBJ2-7	once	TRBD2	TGTGCCAGCAGCTCACATATGAGGGCTAGCGGGAAACGATACGAGCAGTACTTC	CASSSHMRASGKRYEQYF
TRBV19	TRBJ2-4	.	.	TGTGCCAGTAGTATGGGCAGCAGCCAAAACATTCAGTACTTC	CASSMGSSQNIQYF
TRBV29-1	TRBJ2-7	few	TRBD1	TGCAGCGTCGGGACAGCGGTTGACGACGAGCAGTACTTC	CSVGTAVDDEQYF
TRBV28	TRBJ1-1	.	TRBD1	TGTGCCAGCAGCCAAACAGGGGCTGGCACTGAAGCTTTCTTT	CASSQTGAGTEAFF
TRBV7-8	TRBJ1-1	.	.	TGTGCCAGCAGCTTAGGGCCGGGGATGGGGACTGAAGCTTTCTTT	CASSLGPGMGTEAFF
TRBV14	TRBJ1-2	.	TRBD1	TGTGCCAGCAGCCAAGGGACAGGGTACTATGGCTACACCTTC	CASSQGTGYYGYTF
TRBV29-1	TRBJ2-7	few	.	TGCAGCGTTGAAGATAGAACCTTCTCCTACGAGCAGTACTTC	CSVEDRTFSYEQYF
TRBV18	TRBJ2-3	.	.	TGTGCCAGCTCACCACCCTACCCTAGCACAGATACGCAGTATTTT	CASSPPYPSTDTQYF
TRBV4-1	TRBJ1-2	few	.	TGCGCCAGCAGCCGAGATTCAGGGATGAGTAACTATGGCTACACCTTC	CASSRDSGMSNYGYTF
TRBV15	TRBJ2-6	.	.	TGTGCCACCAGTCCTACCGGGGCCAACGTCCTGACTTTC	CATSPTGANVLTF
TRBV28	TRBJ1-1	.	.	TGTGCCAGCAGGCTACTCGGGAACACTGAAGCTTTCTTT	CASRLLGNTEAFF
TRBV7-8	TRBJ2-3	few	TRBD1	TGTGCCAGCAGCCGTGGATGGGGGGACAGGGCTTCAGATACGCAGTATTTT	CASSRGWGDRASDTQYF
TRBV4-1	TRBJ1-5	.	.	TGCGCCAGCAGCCAAGTAGGGGTTAGGCCGAATCAGCCCCAGCATTTT	CASSQVGVRPNQPQHF
TRBV7-9	TRBJ1-5	.	.	TGTGCCAGCAGCTTTGAGGGTACAAGGCCCCAGCATTTT	CASSFEGTRPQHF
TRBV7-9	TRBJ1-1	.	.	TGTGCCAGCAGCTTAGGGACAGACACTGAAGCTTTCTTT	CASSLGTDTEAFF
TRBV7-6	TRBJ1-1	.	.	TGTGCCAGCAGCTTAGAAGGGAGGCACACTGAAGCTTTCTTT	CASSLEGRHTEAFF
TRBV7-9	TRBJ1-2	.	TRBD1	TGTGCCAGCAGCGTAGGACAGGGTGAAATTGGCTATGGCTACACCTTC	CASSVGQGEIGYGYTF
TRBV2	TRBJ1-1	.	.	TGTGCCAGCAGTGACCTAGACAGACCTCGGGGGGCTTTCTTT	CASSDLDRPRGAFF
TRBV4-1	TRBJ1-2	.	TRBD1	TGCGCCAGCAGCCAAGAACAGGGGAGCTATGGCTACACCTTC	CASSQEQGSYGYTF
TRBV27	TRBJ1-3	.	.	TGTGCCAGCAGTCGAGGGGGGGTAATTGGAAACACCATATATTTT	CASSRGGVIGNTIYF
TRBV2	TRBJ2-7	.	.	TGTGCCAGCAGTGAGGGCCCCCACGAGCAGTACTTC	CASSEGPHEQYF
TRBV4-1	TRBJ1-5	.	.	TGCGCCAGCAGCCCGCTTGCAGGGAACAATCAGCCCCAGCATTTT	CASSPLAGNNQPQHF
TRBV30	TRBJ1-5	.	.	TGTGCCTGGAGTGGGCAGGGGACGGATCAGCCCCAGCATTTT	CAWSGQGTDQPQHF
TRBV27	TRBJ2-7	.	TRBD1	TGTGCCAGCAGTCCACCGGGACAGAGATACGAGCAGTACTTC	CASSPPGQRYEQYF
TRBV18	TRBJ2-7	.	.	TGTGCCAGCTCACCTAGTGGGACATCCAGCACCTACGAGCAGTACTTC	CASSPSGTSSTYEQYF